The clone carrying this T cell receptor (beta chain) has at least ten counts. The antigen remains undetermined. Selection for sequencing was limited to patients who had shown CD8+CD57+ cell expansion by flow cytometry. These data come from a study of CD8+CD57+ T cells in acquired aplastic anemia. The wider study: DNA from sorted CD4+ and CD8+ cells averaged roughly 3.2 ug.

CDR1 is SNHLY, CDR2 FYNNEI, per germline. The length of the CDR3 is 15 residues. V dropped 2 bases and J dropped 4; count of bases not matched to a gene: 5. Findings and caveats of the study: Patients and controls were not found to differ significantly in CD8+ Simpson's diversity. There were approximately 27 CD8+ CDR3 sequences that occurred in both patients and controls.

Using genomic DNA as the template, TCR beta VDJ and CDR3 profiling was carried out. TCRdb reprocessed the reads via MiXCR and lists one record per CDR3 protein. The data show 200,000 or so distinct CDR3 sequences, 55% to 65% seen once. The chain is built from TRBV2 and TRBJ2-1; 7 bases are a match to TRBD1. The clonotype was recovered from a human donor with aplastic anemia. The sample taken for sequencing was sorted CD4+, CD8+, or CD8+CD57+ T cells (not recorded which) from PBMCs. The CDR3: CASSEQGTAYNEQFF. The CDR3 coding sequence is TGTGCCAGCAGTGAACAGGGGACAGCTTACAATGAGCAGTTCTTC.